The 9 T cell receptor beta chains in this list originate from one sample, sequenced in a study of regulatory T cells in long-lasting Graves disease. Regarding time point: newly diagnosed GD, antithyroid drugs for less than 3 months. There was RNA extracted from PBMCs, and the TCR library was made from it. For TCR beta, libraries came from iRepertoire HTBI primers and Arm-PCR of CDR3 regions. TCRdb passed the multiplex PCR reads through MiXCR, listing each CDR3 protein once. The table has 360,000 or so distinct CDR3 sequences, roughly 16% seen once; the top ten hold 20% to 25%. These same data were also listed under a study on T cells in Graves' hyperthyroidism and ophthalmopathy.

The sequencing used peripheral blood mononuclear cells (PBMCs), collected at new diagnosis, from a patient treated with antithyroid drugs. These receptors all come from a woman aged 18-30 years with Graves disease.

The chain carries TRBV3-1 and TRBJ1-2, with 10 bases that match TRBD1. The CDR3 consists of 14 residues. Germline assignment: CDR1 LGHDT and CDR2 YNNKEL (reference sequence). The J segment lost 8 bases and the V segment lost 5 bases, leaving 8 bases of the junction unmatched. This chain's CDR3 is CASSSPGQGGGYTF. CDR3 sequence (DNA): TGTGCCAGCAGCTCTCCCGGACAGGGGGGGGGCTACACCTTC.

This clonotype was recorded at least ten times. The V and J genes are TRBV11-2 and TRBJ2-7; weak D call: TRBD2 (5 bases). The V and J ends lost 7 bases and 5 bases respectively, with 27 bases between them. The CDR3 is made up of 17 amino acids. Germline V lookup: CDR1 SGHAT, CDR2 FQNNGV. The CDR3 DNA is TGTGCCAGCACCCTACGAGGACTCGGGCCGCTTCCTAACGAGCAGTACTTC. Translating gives CASTLRGLGPLPNEQYF.

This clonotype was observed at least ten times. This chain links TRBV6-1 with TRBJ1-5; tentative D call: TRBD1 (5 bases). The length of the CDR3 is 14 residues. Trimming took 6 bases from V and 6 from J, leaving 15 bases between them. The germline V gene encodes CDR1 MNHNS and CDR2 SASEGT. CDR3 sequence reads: CASSPSGAGQPQHF. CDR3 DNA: TGTGCCAGCAGCCCCTCCGGGGCGGGTCAGCCCCAGCATTTT.

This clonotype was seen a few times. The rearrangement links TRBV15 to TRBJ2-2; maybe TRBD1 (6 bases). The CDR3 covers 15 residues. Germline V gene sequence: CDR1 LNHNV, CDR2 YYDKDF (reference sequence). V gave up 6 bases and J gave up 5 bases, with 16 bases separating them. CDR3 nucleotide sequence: TGTGCCACCAGTCCGGAACAGGGTATAACCGGGGAGCTGTTTTTT. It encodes CATSPEQGITGELFF.

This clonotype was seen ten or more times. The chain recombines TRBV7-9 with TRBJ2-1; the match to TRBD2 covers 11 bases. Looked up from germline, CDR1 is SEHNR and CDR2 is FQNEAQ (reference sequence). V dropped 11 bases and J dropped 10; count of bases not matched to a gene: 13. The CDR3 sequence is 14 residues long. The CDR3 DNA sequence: TGTGCCCTTACGTCCGGGACTAGCGGCGGGGAGCAGTTCTTC. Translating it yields CALTSGTSGGEQFF.

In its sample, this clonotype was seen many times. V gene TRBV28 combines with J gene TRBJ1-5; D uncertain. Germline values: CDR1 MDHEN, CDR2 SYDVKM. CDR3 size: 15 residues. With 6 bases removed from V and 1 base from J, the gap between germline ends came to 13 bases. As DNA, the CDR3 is TGTGCCAGCAGCCCCCCGATAGGAAGCAATCAGCCCCAGCATTTT. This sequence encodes CASSPPIGSNQPQHF.

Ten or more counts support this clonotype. The CDR3 DNA reads TGCAGCGCCGTGAGGGCCGCCACTGAGCAGTTCTTC. Translating it yields CSAVRAATEQFF. This sequence joins TRBV29-1 and TRBJ2-1; weak D call: TRBD2 (5 bases). CDR3 length equals 12 residues. Trimming pared 7 bases from V and 9 bases from J, leaving 16 bases between. Germline CDR1 is SQVTM and CDR2 is ANQGSEA.

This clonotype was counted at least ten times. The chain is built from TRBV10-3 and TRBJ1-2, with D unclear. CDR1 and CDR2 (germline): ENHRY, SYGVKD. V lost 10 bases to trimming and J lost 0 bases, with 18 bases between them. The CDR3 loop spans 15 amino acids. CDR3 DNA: TGTGCCACCTTCGGTGGTTCCAAAACTAACTATGGCTACACCTTC. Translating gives CATFGGSKTNYGYTF.

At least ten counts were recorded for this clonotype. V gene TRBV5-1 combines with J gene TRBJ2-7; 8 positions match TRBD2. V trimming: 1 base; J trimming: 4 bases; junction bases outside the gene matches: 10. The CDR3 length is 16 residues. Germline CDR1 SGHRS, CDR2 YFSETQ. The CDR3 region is CASSLFPAGDLYEQYF. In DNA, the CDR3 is TGCGCCAGCAGCTTGTTTCCAGCGGGAGATTTATACGAGCAGTACTTC.